The 5 T cell receptor beta chains below come from one sample, sequenced in a study of CD8 T cells in ankylosing spondylitis. Using its own MiXCR run on the 5' RACE reads, TCRdb lists one record per CDR3 protein. In the table there are hundreds of thousands of distinct CDR3 sequences, about 9.1% of which are singletons. Sequences were obtained from blood, either unsorted or a sorted T cell fraction (not recorded which). Receptors were obtained from a male donor with ankylosing spondylitis or in good health (not recorded which).

The sample holds many counts of this clonotype. The chain recombines TRBV6-5 with TRBJ1-1, with D unclear. V lost 0 bases, J lost 0 bases, and 11 bases lay in between. Germline V gene data show CDR1 as MNHEY and CDR2 as SVGAGI. This CDR3 spans 16 amino acids. CDR3 protein: CASSYSTAGLNTEAFF. CDR3 bases: TGTGCCAGCAGTTACTCGACCGCAGGCTTGAACACTGAAGCTTTCTTT.

To note about this clonotype: One base away lies a much larger clone, so this may be a sequencing read error. This rearrangement joins TRBV20-1 to TRBJ2-7; D may be TRBD1 (5 bases). This CDR3 has 13 amino acids. CDR1 is DFQATT, CDR2 SNEGSKA, per germline (reference sequence). With 6 bases removed from V and 5 bases from J, the gap between germline ends came to 17 bases. The CDR3 loop is CSAKGPIVNEQYF. Written as DNA, the CDR3 is TGCAGTGCAAAGGGGCCTATCGTCAACGAGCAGTACTTC.

This clonotype was seen repeatedly, ten times or more. The chain is built from TRBV20-1 and TRBJ2-7, with D uncertain. CDR3 size: 14 residues. Between the trimmed V and J ends, which lost 3 bases and 0 bases, there was a span of 12 bases. Germline CDR1 reads DFQATT; CDR2 reads SNEGSKA (reference sequence). The CDR3 spells CSASARSSSYEQYF. The CDR3 DNA sequence: TGCAGTGCTAGTGCCCGCTCAAGCTCCTACGAGCAGTACTTC.

This rearrangement joins TRBV7-9 to TRBJ2-2; D remains unclear. This CDR3 contains 14 residues. CDR1 is SEHNR, CDR2 FQNEAQ, per germline (reference sequence). The V end lost 5 bases, the J end lost 4 bases, and 11 bases lay between the germline ends. DNA for the CDR3: TGTGCCAGCAGCCCAGCCCTAGGCACCGGGGAGCTGTTTTTT. Translating it yields CASSPALGTGELFF. Full variable domain (remainder filled in from reference TRBV7-9 and TRBJ2-2): DTGVSQNPRHKITKRGQNVTFRCDPISEHNRLYWYRQTLGQGPEFLTYFQNEAQLEKSRLLSDRFSAERPKGSFSTLEIQRTEQGDSAMYLCASSPALGTGELFFGEGSRLTVL.

This clonotype was counted ten times or more. This chain joins TRBV6-1 and TRBJ2-2; the match to TRBD2 covers 11 bases. The CDR3 is made up of 16 amino acids. The V gene's germline CDR1 is MNHNS and CDR2 SASEGT. V dropped 6 bases and J dropped 4; count of bases not matched to a gene: 7. The CDR3 loop is CASRPLTSGTTGELFF. CDR3 nucleotide sequence: TGTGCCAGCAGACCGTTGACTAGCGGGACCACCGGGGAGCTGTTTTTT.